Listed here are 15 T cell receptor beta chains from one sample, sequenced in a study of blood T cells in healthy people across ages (dated by TCRdb to between 2015 and 2017). Libraries were made using 5' RACE. For sequencing, an Illumina HiSeq 2500 was employed. A second about 7 to 11 cycle PCR used a sample-barcoded 5' primer and a J-beta primer mix. TCRdb itself trimmed the public reads at Q25 with fastp, ran MiXCR and retained productive beta chains. Each CDR3 protein appears once, grouped with its most common genes and DNA. The sample yields some 880,000 distinct CDR3 sequences; about 34% were counted once. The ten largest clones capture 10% to 15% of the sample. What was sequenced was blood. The receptor set was obtained from a man in his late teens or twenties in good health.

This sequence joins TRBV3-1 and TRBJ2-1; 9 bases are shared with TRBD1. There are 17 residues in the CDR3. Germline values: CDR1 LGHDT, CDR2 YNNKEL (reference sequence). J gave up 8 bases and V 1 base, and 12 bases lay outside the gene matches. CDR3 region: CASSQGHLSGQGYEQFF. The DNA for the CDR3 is TGTGCCAGCAGCCAAGGCCATCTGTCCGGACAGGGGTATGAGCAGTTCTTC.

V is TRBV12-3 or TRBV12-4 and J is TRBJ2-7; 10 bases agree with TRBD1. This CDR3 is built from 14 residues. V trimming: 6 bases; J trimming: 7 bases; junction bases outside the gene matches: 9. The CDR3 sequence is CASRGQGPYNEQYF. DNA of the CDR3: TGTGCCAGCAGGGGACAGGGGCCCTACAATGAGCAGTACTTC.

This clonotype was detected only a few times. The chain has TRBV7-2 and TRBJ1-1; perhaps TRBD1 as D (6 bases). CDR1 and CDR2 (germline): SGHTA, FQGNSA. V lost 5 bases and J lost 4, with 17 bases in between. The CDR3 extends over 15 amino acids. Here the CDR3 DNA reads TGTGCCAGCAGCCTGGACAGAAACCGGGCCACTGAAGCTTTCTTT. Its protein product is CASSLDRNRATEAFF.

In its sample, this clonotype was seen many times. The chain carries TRBV7-2 and TRBJ2-3; 7 nucleotides line up with TRBD2. The CDR3 covers 16 residues. V dropped 1 base and J dropped 2; count of bases not matched to a gene: 6. Per germline, CDR1 SGHTA and CDR2 FQGNSA. The CDR3 DNA reads as TGTGCCAGCAGCTTAGGGGACTATTCGCCCACAGATACGCAGTATTTT. Protein sequence: CASSLGDYSPTDTQYF.

CDR3 in DNA: TGTGCCAGCAGTTCCTTGACAGGGTATGGCGAAAAACTGTTTTTT. This translates into CASSSLTGYGEKLFF. The chain recombines TRBV12-3 or TRBV12-4 with TRBJ1-4, with 7 bases that match TRBD1. This CDR3 has 15 amino acids. J lost 8 bases, V lost 4 bases, and 10 bases had no gene match.

This clonotype was counted a few times. This chain connects TRBV6-5 to TRBJ1-1, with 8 bases lining up with TRBD1. Germline V gene lookup returns CDR1 MNHEY and CDR2 SVGAGI. Trimming removed 6 bases from V and 5 bases from J; junction bases left unmatched: 5. The CDR3 has 13 residues. In DNA form, the CDR3 reads TGTGCCAGCAGACCGACAGGGGAGACTGAAGCTTTCTTT. It yields the protein CASRPTGETEAFF.

A few counts support this clonotype. V and J are TRBV15 and TRBJ1-6; the D gene is possibly TRBD1 (5 bases). Germline CDR1 and CDR2: LNHNV and YYDKDF (reference sequence). The CDR3 covers 15 residues. V shed 5 bases and J shed 7 bases, with 15 bases lying between them. CDR3 amino acids: CATSGTGLMNSPLHF. The CDR3 nucleotides read TGTGCCACCAGCGGGACGGGGCTAATGAATTCACCCCTCCACTTT.

Concerning this clonotype itself: Its ends do not fully match the called genes, so a read error is possible. The CDR3 here is CASSFRQLGRGNYGYTF. For the CDR3, the DNA is TGTGCTAGTAGTTTTCGCCAGTTAGGACGGGGGAACTATGGCTACACCTTC. V and J are TRBV12-5 and TRBJ1-2; the D gene is possibly TRBD1 (5 bases). This CDR3 has 17 amino acids. Germline V gives CDR1 LGHNT, CDR2 FRNRAP.

This clonotype has a handful of counts. The V and J genes are TRBV7-2 and TRBJ1-2; D is uncertain. The CDR3 has 15 residues. Germline values: CDR1 SGHTA, CDR2 FQGNSA. V was shortened by 4 bases and J by 5 bases, with 17 bases between the two germline ends. CDR3 nucleotides: TGTGCCAGCAGCTCTAGGGAGGGTGTTGAGTATGGCTACACCTTC. Its protein product is CASSSREGVEYGYTF.

This chain joins TRBV5-1 and TRBJ1-2, with a possible D match to TRBD1 (6 bases). Trimming left V 0 bases short and J 0 bases short, with 9 bases between. This CDR3 region has 15 residues. Germline-derived CDR1 and CDR2 are SGHRS and YFSETQ. CDR3 residues: CASSLGTDANYGYTF. The CDR3 DNA is TGCGCCAGCAGCTTGGGGACAGATGCTAACTATGGCTACACCTTC.

The table lists this clonotype with a few counts. This chain uses TRBV7-6 with TRBJ2-2; D not resolved. V lost 3 bases and J 4 bases, leaving 6 bases between the germline ends. This CDR3 region has 13 residues. Germline CDR1 reads SGHVS; CDR2 reads FNYEAQ. In DNA, the CDR3 is TGTGCCAGCAGCTTTTCCAGCACCGGGGAGCTGTTTTTT. Its translation: CASSFSSTGELFF.

To note about this clonotype: Given a much more abundant clone one base away, this may be a read error. The rearrangement joins TRBV20-1 to TRBJ2-1; D perhaps matches TRBD2 (5 bases). V was cut by 7 bases and J by 0 bases, with 13 bases left in between. The germline CDR1 and CDR2 sequences are DFQATT and SNEGSKA (reference sequence). CDR3 length equals 14 residues. The CDR3 spells CSGQEVSSYNEQFF. As DNA, the CDR3 is TGCAGTGGGCAGGAGGTCAGCTCCTACAATGAGCAGTTCTTC.

This clonotype was counted at least ten times. The V gene is TRBV5-5, the J gene TRBJ2-6, with D unresolved. Germline V gene sequence: CDR1 SGHKS, CDR2 YYEKEE (reference sequence). V lost 5 bases and J lost 4, with 10 bases in between. This CDR3 is built from 14 residues. The CDR3 DNA is TGTGCCAGCAGTAGCCTTTTCGGGGCCAACGTCCTGACTTTC. The encoded protein is CASSSLFGANVLTF.

With regard to this clonotype: Likely a read error: the CDR3 ends without its conserved phenylalanine or tryptophan. The rearrangement joins TRBV12-3 or TRBV12-4 to TRBJ2-3, with 7 bases matching TRBD2. The CDR3 consists of 14 residues. V lost 3 bases and J lost 0; bases outside the gene matches: 0. The CDR3 DNA follows: TGTGCCAGCAGTTTCGGGAGGAGCACAGATACGCAGTATTCT. It specifies CASSFGRSTDTQYS.

The chain carries TRBV12-3 or TRBV12-4 and TRBJ2-1, with TRBD1 matching over 8 bases. The CDR3 extends over 14 amino acids. The V gene end was trimmed by 3 bases and the J gene end by 8 bases; junction bases not matched to a gene: 6. CDR3 nucleotides: TGTGCCAGCAGTTTTACCCCAGGGGGCGATGAGCAGTTCTTC. Translated: CASSFTPGGDEQFF.